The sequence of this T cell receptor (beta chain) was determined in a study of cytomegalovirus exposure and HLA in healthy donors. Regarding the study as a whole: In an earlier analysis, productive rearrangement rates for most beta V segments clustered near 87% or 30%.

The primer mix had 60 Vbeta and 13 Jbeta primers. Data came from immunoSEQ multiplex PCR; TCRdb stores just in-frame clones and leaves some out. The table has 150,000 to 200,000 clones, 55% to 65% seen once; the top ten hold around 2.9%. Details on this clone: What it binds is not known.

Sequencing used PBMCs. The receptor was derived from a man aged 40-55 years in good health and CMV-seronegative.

The CDR3 coding sequence is TGTGCCAGCAGGAACCCCAGTAATGAAAAACTGTTTTTT. This gives the protein CASRNPSNEKLFF. V gene TRBV28 combines with J gene TRBJ1-4, with D uncertain. The CDR3 covers 13 residues. Trimming took 6 bases from V and 4 from J, leaving 9 bases between them. Germline V gene data show CDR1 as MDHEN and CDR2 as SYDVKM.